This entry concerns a single TCR beta chain. Its antigen is unidentified. This specimen comes from a study of metastatic and nonmetastatic thyroid tumors. Looking at the study overall: Blood and tumor or nodule tissue repertoires from malignant and benign thyroid patients were compared.

All patients reached thyroid surgery having received no treatment beforehand. The study's findings and limits: Reportedly, malignant thyroid tumors had significantly higher TCR beta diversity than benign nodules, in blood and tumor.

The germline CDR1 and CDR2 sequences are SEHNR and FQNEAQ (reference sequence). Trimming stripped 3 bases from V and 1 base from J, with 12 bases between. This CDR3 comprises 15 residues. The authors' processing: It was from CDR3 differences across clinicopathological groups that a distant-metastasis classifier for papillary thyroid cancer was built. TCRdb re-clonotyped the PCR reads via MiXCR. What appears here as the V and J calls and clone size reflects TCRdb's work, not the paper's. The sample consists of about 24,000 clones, under 30% of them appearing once. This chain joins TRBV7-9 and TRBJ1-1, with unresolved D. Material: tumor tissue. The TCR was taken from a male donor with papillary thyroid cancer or a benign thyroid nodule (not recorded which). Some clones in this sample may be carry-over from other donors' samples. CDR3 sequence: CASSFKGDKNTEAFF. In DNA form, the CDR3 reads TGTGCCAGCAGCTTCAAGGGAGACAAGAACACTGAAGCTTTCTTT.